A single T cell receptor beta chain is shown here with its context. The target antigen is unknown. The time point denotes: late sampling 161 to 241 days after vaccination in three convalescent patients. Described treatment: approximately nine-day PBMC culture with coronavirus spike peptide pools or control peptides (ViraFEST assay). TCR sequencing followed the expansion of antigen-specific T cells with peptide pools in ViraFEST. The source of the sample is a study of vaccination and CD4 T cells after COVID-19. Study-wide context: Convalescent patients gave post-COVID blood a median around 91 days post-diagnosis, range 35 to 161.

The study sequenced cultured CD4+ T cell DNA using the Oncomine TCR Beta short-read assay. TCRdb called the PCR reads again in MiXCR, with one record for every CDR3 protein. Among under 30,000 distinct CDR3 sequences, about two fifths were seen once, and the ten largest hold 3.5% to 5%. The sequencing used CD4+ T cells from blood, cultured in vitro, collected about 7 months after SARS-CoV-2 vaccination. This receptor was obtained from a human donor who had recovered from COVID-19.

CDR3 sequence reads: CASSSSTSGGYEQYF. The CDR3 DNA reads as TGTGCCAGCAGCTCGTCGACTAGCGGGGGTTACGAGCAGTACTTC. The chain employs TRBV7-9 and TRBJ2-7, with 12 bases identical to TRBD2. This CDR3 spans 15 amino acids. Looked up from germline, CDR1 is SEHNR and CDR2 is FQNEAQ (reference sequence). Trimming took 4 bases from V and 4 from J; bases not matched to a gene: 5.